This T cell receptor beta chain is drawn from a study of blood T cells in healthy people across ages (dated by TCRdb to between 2015 and 2016). Study-level background: In model experiments, template switching captured about one uniquely barcoded TCR beta cDNA molecule for every two T cells. Using deep sequencing normalized with unique cDNA molecular identifiers, the study measured how TCR beta repertoire diversity changes with age. Donors were grouped into four age groups: young (average roughly 15 years), middle-aged (39), aged (about 60) and long-lived (around 80). Donors of different ages were randomly distributed across sequencing lanes to avoid experimental bias. Using the same blood draw, the study looked at two additional independent replicas of 1 million unique cDNA reads for two donors, one aged 18 to 29 and the other aged 80 or older.

Summary of the overall study and its limitations: Total diversity estimates from one million sequenced T cells were considered lower bounds and underestimates. The percentage of naive T cells measured by flow cytometry correlated strongly with observed TCR beta diversity. Compared with the aged group, the long-lived group had more naive CD4+ T cells, fewer expanded clones and increased TCR diversity, suggesting age selection. Since profiling was done on bulk unsorted PBMCs, naive and antigen-experienced compartments could not be conclusively compared. The CMV infection status of donors was not known, potentially confounding age-related changes in expanded clonotypes. Observed TCR beta diversity per million T cells fell roughly linearly with age, and a significant reduction was already apparent by age about 43.

Germline trimming: 1 base from V, 5 bases from J; junction bases outside gene matches: 3. The CDR3 numbers 14 residues from cysteine through phenylalanine. Just CDR3 DNA is preserved here, 42 bases in frame from base 1. For CDR1 and CDR2, the germline V gene lists MGHRA and YSYEKL. This clonotype was seen only a few times. The target of this receptor is not known. No per-base quality is available; no much larger clone lies one base away. Systemically healthy Caucasian individuals from Russia, roughly 40 in total and aged about 6 to 95 years, were included as donors. Approximately 9.3 milliliters of peripheral blood were collected from each donor into EDTA-treated Vacutainer tubes. Ficoll-Paque density-gradient centrifugation was used to isolate PBMCs, with at least 6.5 million per sample. Trizol reagent was used to extract total RNA from the PBMCs, yielding at least 5.5 micrograms per sample. Naive CD45RAhigh/CD27high T cell percentages were measured by flow cytometry on a PBMC aliquot from every donor.

The method was 5' RACE. Sequenced on an Illumina HiSeq 2500. A second PCR of roughly 6 to 11 cycles was run with a J-beta primer mix and a sample-barcoded 5' primer. A unique molecular identifier was introduced onto each TCR beta cDNA molecule by a template-switch 5' adaptor carrying 12 random nucleotides. Each sample yielded at least 2.5 million CDR3-containing paired-end reads. First-strand cDNA synthesis was performed from all RNA using the Mint cDNA synthesis kit, with priming by a TRBC-specific oligonucleotide. All cDNA was treated with uracil-DNA glycosylase and then went through a first 18-cycle PCR with the universal primers M1SS and BC2_uni_R. In the original analysis: Normalization of each sample was performed by random selection of 1 million high-quality reads, each carrying a distinct molecular identifier. Instead of being binned into consensus sequences, reads with shared molecular identifiers were discarded. CDR3 identification, clonotype clustering and error correction used MiTCR with a Q25 quality threshold and the strictest error-elimination algorithm. A nonparametric unseen species model with Euler transformation was used to estimate lower-bound total TCR beta diversity. TCRdb reanalyzed the raw reads on its own, using fastp at Q25 for trimming and MiXCR for clone calling, and kept in-frame beta chains. Under each unique CDR3 protein, matching rows form one entry showing the most common genes and DNA. These V and J calls originate from TCRdb's pipeline instead of the authors' own analysis. The sample data list about 1.8 million distinct CDR3 sequences, and around half of these were observed just once. Approximately 2% of the sample rests with the top ten.

Recombination connected TRBV4-1 to TRBJ2-5, with 8 bases in between that match TRBD2. Sequencing was carried out using blood. This clonotype was sampled from a woman aged 40-49 years in good health. The CDR3 sequence is CASSQASGLETQYF. The sequence in DNA is TGCGCCAGCAGCCAAGCTAGCGGGTTGGAGACCCAGTACTTC.